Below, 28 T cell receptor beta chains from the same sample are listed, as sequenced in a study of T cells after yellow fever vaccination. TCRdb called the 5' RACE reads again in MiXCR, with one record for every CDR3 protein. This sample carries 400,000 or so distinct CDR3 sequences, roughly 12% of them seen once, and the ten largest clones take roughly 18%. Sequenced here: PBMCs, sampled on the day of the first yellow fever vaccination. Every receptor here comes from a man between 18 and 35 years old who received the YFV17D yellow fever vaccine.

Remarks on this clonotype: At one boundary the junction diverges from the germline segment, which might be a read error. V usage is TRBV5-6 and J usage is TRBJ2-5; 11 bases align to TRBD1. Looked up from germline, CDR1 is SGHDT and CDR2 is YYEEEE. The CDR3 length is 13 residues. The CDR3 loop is CAISFRDRGSQYF. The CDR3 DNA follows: TGTGCCATCAGCTTCCGGGACAGGGGGTCCCAGTACTTC.

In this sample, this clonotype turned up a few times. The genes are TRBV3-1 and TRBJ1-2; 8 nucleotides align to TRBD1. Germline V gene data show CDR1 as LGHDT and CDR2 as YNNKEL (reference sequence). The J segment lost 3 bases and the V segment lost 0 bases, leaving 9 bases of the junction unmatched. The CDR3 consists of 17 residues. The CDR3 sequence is CASSQDEAGGRYYGYTF. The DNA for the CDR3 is TGTGCCAGCAGCCAAGATGAAGCAGGGGGCCGCTACTATGGCTACACCTTC.

Here the CDR3 reads CASSVEGLAGGPSSYNEQFF. CDR3 DNA sequence: TGTGCCAGCAGCGTAGAAGGACTAGCGGGGGGCCCGAGCTCCTACAATGAGCAGTTCTTC. The rearrangement joins TRBV9 to TRBJ2-1, with 14 bases that match TRBD2. The CDR3 covers 20 residues. CDR1 and CDR2 (germline): SGDLS, YYNGEE. V lost 0 bases, J lost 0 bases, and 8 bases stayed unmatched.

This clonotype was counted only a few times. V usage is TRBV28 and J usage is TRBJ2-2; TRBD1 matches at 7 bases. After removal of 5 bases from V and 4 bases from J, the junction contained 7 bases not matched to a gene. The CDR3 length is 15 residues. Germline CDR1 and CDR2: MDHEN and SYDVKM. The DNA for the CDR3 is TGTGCCAGCAGTGTGACAGGGTCCGGCACCGGGGAGCTGTTTTTT. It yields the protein CASSVTGSGTGELFF.

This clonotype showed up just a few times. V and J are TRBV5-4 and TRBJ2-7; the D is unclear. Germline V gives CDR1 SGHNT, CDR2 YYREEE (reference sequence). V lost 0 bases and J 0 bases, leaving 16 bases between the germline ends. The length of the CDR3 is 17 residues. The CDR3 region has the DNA TGTGCCAGCAGCTTGGTCTGTGGTGGGGATTCCTCCTACGAGCAGTACGTC. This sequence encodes CASSLVCGGDSSYEQYV.

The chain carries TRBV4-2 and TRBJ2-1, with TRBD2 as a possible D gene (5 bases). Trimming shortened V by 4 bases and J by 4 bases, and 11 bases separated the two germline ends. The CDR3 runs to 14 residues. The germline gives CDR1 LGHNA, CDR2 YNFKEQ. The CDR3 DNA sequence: TGTGCCAGCAGCCTACGTAGCGAGTACAATGAGCAGTTCTTC. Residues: CASSLRSEYNEQFF.

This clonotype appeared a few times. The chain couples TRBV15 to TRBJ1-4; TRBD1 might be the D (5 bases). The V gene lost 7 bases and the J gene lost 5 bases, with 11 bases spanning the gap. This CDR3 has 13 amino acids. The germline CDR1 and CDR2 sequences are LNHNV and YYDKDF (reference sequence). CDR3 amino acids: CATKRQPNEKLFF. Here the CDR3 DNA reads TGTGCCACCAAAAGACAGCCAAATGAAAAACTGTTTTTT.

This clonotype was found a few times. The CDR3 loop reads CASSLDGAMNTEAFF. Written as DNA, the CDR3 is TGTGCCAGCAGCTTAGATGGGGCGATGAACACTGAAGCTTTCTTT. V gene TRBV7-2 combines with J gene TRBJ1-1; D might be TRBD1 (5 bases). The CDR3 extends over 15 amino acids. The V gene's germline CDR1 is SGHTA and CDR2 FQGNSA. With 1 base removed from V and 0 bases from J, the gap between germline ends came to 9 bases.

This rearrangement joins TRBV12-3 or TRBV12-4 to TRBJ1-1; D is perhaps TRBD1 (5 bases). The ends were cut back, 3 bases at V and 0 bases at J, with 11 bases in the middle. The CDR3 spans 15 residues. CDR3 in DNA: TGTGCCAGCAGTTTCGATGCACAGGTGAACACTGAAGCTTTCTTT. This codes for CASSFDAQVNTEAFF.

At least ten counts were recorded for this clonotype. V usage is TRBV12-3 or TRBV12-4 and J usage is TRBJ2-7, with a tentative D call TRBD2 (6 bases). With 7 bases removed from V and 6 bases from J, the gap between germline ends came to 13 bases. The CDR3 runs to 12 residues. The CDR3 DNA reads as TGTGCCAGCACTCTAGGGAGGCTCGAGCAGTACTTC. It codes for CASTLGRLEQYF.

The CDR3 coding sequence is TGTGCCAGCTCACCCACCGAGCGGGGGTTCACCGGGGAGCTGTTTTTT. Translating it yields CASSPTERGFTGELFF. The V and J genes are TRBV18 and TRBJ2-2, with 8 bases that match TRBD2. This CDR3 contains 16 residues. V lost 3 bases, J lost 4 bases, and 7 bases stayed unmatched. Germline-derived CDR1 and CDR2 are KGHSH and LQKENI.

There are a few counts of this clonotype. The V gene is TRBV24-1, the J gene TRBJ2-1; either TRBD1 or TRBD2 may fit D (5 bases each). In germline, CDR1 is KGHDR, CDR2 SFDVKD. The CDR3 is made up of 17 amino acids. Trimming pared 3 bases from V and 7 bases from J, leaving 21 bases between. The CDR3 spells CATSDPLDGGAGNEQFF. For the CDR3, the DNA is TGTGCCACCAGTGATCCACTCGATGGGGGTGCGGGTAATGAGCAGTTCTTC.

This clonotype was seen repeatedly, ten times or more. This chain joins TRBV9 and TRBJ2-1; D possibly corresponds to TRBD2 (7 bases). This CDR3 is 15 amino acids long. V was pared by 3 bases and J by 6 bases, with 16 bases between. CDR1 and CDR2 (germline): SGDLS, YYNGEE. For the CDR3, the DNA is TGTGCCAGCAGCGCCATAGGGGGGGCCGTCAATGAGCAGTTCTTC. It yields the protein CASSAIGGAVNEQFF.

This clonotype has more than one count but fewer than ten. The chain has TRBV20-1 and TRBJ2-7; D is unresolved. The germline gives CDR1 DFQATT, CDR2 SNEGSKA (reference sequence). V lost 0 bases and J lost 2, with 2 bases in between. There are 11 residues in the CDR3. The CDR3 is CSARDTYEQYF. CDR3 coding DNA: TGCAGTGCTAGAGACACCTACGAGCAGTACTTC.

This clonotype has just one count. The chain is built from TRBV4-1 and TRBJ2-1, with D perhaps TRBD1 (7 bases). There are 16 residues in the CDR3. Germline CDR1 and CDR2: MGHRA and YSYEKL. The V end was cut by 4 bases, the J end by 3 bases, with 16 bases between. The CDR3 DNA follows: TGCGCCAGCAGCCGATCAGGGGGGAACGGCTACAATGAGCAGTTCTTC. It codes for CASSRSGGNGYNEQFF.

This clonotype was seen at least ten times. The CDR3: CASSVTRGASYNEQFF. The CDR3 DNA reads TGTGCCAGCAGCGTAACGCGGGGGGCCTCCTACAATGAGCAGTTCTTC. The genes are TRBV7-9 and TRBJ2-1; 8 nucleotides line up with TRBD2. Germline CDR1 and CDR2: SEHNR and FQNEAQ (reference sequence). Losses at the gene ends were 5 bases for V and 0 bases for J; bases not matched to a gene: 6. CDR3 length: 16 residues.

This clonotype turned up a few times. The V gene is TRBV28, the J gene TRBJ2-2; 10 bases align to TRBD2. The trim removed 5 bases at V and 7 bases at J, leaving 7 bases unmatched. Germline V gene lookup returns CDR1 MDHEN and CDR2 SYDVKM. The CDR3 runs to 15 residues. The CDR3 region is CASSSGGVVGGELFF. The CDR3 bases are TGTGCCAGCAGTAGCGGGGGGGTCGTCGGCGGGGAGCTGTTTTTT.

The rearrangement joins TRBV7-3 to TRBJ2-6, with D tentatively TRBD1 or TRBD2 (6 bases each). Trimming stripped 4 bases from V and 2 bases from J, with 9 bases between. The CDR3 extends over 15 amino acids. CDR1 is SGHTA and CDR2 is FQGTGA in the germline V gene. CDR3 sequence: CASSSRGAGANVLTF. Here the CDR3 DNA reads TGTGCCAGCAGCTCAAGGGGGGCTGGGGCCAACGTCCTGACTTTC.

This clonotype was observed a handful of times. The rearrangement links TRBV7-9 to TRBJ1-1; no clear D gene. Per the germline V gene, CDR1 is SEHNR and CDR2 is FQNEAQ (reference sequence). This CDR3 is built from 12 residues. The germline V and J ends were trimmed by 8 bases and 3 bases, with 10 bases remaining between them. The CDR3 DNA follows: TGTGCCAGCCAGCGTGTGGACACTGAAGCTTTCTTT. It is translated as CASQRVDTEAFF.

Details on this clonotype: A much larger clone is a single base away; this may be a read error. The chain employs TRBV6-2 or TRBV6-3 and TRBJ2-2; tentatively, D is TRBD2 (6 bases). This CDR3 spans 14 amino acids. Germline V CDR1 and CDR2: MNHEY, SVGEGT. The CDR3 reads CTSSYRLEGTELFF. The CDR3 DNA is TGTACCAGCAGTTACCGACTGGAGGGTACGGAGCTGTTTTTT.

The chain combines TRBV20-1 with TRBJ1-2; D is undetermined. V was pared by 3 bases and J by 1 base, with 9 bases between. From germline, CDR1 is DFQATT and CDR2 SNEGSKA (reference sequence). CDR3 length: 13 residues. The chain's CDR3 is CSASRWFNYGYTF. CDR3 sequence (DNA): TGCAGTGCTAGTCGGTGGTTTAACTATGGCTACACCTTC.

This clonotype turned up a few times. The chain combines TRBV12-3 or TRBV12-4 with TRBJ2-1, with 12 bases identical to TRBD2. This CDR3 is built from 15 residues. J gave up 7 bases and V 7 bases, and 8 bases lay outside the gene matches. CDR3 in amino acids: CASTLRLAGVNEQFF. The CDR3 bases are TGTGCCAGCACCCTACGACTAGCGGGGGTTAATGAGCAGTTCTTC.

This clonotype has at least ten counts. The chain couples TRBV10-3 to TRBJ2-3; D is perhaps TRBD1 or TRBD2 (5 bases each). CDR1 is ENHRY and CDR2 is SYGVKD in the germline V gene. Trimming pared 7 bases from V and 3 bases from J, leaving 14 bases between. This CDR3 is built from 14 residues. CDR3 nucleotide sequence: TGTGCCATCACGAGGGGCCTGGAAACAGATACGCAGTATTTT. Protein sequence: CAITRGLETDTQYF.

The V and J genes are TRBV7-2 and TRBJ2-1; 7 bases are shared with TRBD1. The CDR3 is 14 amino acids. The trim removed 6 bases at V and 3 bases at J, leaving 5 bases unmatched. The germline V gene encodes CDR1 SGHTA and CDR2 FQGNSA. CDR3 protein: CASRRDRIYNEQFF. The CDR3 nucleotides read TGTGCCAGCAGACGGGACAGAATCTACAATGAGCAGTTCTTC.

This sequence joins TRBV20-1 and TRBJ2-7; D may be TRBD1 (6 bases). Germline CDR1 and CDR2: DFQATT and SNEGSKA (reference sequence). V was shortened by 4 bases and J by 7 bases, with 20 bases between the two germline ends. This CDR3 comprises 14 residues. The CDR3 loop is CSAIDRQGPLEQYF. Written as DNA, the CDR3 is TGCAGTGCTATCGATCGTCAGGGGCCTCTAGAGCAGTACTTC.

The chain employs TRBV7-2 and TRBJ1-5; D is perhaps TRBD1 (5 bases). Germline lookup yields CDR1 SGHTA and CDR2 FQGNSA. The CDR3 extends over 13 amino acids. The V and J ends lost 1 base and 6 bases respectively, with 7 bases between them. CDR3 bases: TGTGCCAGCAGCTTAGAGGGGACTCAGCCCCAGCATTTT. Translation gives CASSLEGTQPQHF. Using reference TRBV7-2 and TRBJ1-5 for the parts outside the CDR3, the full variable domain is GAGVSQSPSNKVTEKGKDVELRCDPISGHTALYWYRQSLGQGLEFLIYFQGNSAPDKSGLPSDRFSAERTGGSVSTLTIQRTQQEDSAVYLCASSLEGTQPQHFGDGTRLSIL.

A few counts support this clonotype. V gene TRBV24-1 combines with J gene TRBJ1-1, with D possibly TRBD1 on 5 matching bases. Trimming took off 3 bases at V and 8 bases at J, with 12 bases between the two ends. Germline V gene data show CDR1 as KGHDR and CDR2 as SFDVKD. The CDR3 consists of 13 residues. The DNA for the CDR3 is TGTGCCACCAGTGATGACGGAGGGGACGAAGCTTTCTTT. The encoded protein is CATSDDGGDEAFF.

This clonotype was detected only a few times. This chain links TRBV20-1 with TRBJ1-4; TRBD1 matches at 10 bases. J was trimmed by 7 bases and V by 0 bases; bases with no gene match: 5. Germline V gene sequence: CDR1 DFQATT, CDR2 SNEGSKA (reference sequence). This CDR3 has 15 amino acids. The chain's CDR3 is CSARDLGTGVEKLFF. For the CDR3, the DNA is TGCAGTGCTAGAGATTTAGGGACAGGGGTTGAAAAACTGTTTTTT.